Below, 5 T cell receptor beta chains from the same sample are listed, as sequenced in a study of T cells in Graves' hyperthyroidism and ophthalmopathy. The investigators amplified TCR beta CDR3 regions from RNA transcripts. An initial round of RT-PCR targeting the TCR CDR3 relied on the HTBI primer set. Each CDR3 protein gets one entry after TCRdb re-called the multiplex PCR reads with MiXCR. The sample lists 500,000 to 600,000 distinct CDR3 sequences; around 45% were seen once. Sequencing was performed on peripheral blood or thyroid tissue (not recorded which). All receptors come from an adult woman with Graves' disease, either hyperthyroidism or ophthalmopathy (not recorded which).

This clonotype is a singleton in its sample. This chain joins TRBV19 and TRBJ2-5; D is possibly TRBD2 (5 bases). The CDR3 totals 15 residues. Germline CDR1 reads LNHDA; CDR2 reads SQIVND (reference sequence). V was pared by 9 bases and J by 1 base, with 18 bases between. CDR3 protein: CASSPPAAGQETQYF. The CDR3 nucleotides read TGTGCCAGCTCACCACCGGCGGCGGGCCAAGAGACCCAGTACTTC. Full variable domain (remainder filled in from reference TRBV19 and TRBJ2-5): DGGITQSPKYLFRKEGQNVTLSCEQNLNHDAMYWYRQDPGQGLRLIYYSQIVNDFQKGDIAEGYSVSREKKESFPLTVTSAQKNPTAFYLCASSPPAAGQETQYFGPGTRLLVL.

The V gene is TRBV20-1, the J gene TRBJ2-5; 7 bases map to TRBD1. The J segment lost 4 bases and the V segment lost 1 base, leaving 12 bases of the junction unmatched. This CDR3 has 16 amino acids. Per germline, CDR1 DFQATT and CDR2 SNEGSKA (reference sequence). CDR3 bases: TGCAGTGCTAGAGCGGGTAGCGCTGCAGGGGGAGAGACCCAGTACTTC. Its translation is CSARAGSAAGGETQYF.

The chain links TRBV20-1 to TRBJ2-5; D is perhaps TRBD1 or TRBD2 (6 bases each). CDR3 length: 14 residues. V lost 0 bases, J lost 5 bases, and 13 bases lay in between. CDR1 is DFQATT, CDR2 SNEGSKA, per germline (reference sequence). CDR3 region: CSARDLIGGETQYF. The CDR3 bases are TGCAGTGCTAGAGATTTAATAGGGGGGGAGACCCAGTACTTC.

This clonotype has just one count. The chain employs TRBV2 and TRBJ2-7, with 7 bases aligning to TRBD1. The CDR3 loop spans 18 amino acids. Germline CDR1 and CDR2: SNHLY and FYNNEI. The junction had 18 bases not matched to a gene; V was cut back by 5 bases and J by 2 bases. In DNA, the CDR3 is TGTGCCAGCAGTACCTGGGGCCGGAATCCGGGACAGCCCTACGAGCAGTACTTC. Translating gives CASSTWGRNPGQPYEQYF.

This clonotype was counted a few times. CDR3 bases: TGCAGCGTTGGATTGGGGAATCAGCCCCAGCATTTT. This gives the protein CSVGLGNQPQHF. The chain employs TRBV29-1 and TRBJ1-5; D is undetermined. CDR1 SQVTM and CDR2 ANQGSEA come from the germline V gene. The CDR3 runs 12 residues. The V end lost 4 bases, the J end lost 4 bases, and 8 bases lay between the germline ends.